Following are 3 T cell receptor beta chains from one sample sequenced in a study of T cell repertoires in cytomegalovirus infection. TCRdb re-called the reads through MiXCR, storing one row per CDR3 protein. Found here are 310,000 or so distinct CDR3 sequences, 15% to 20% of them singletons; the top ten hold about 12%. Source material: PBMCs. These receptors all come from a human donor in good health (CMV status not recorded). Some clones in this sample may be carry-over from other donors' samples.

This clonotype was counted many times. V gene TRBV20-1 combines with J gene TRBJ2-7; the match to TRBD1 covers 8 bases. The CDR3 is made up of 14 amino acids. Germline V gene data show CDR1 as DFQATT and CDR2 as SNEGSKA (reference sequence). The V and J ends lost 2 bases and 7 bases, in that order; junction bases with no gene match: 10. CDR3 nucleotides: TGCAGTGCTAGATCAGCGACAGGGGAATGGGAGCAGTACTTC. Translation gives CSARSATGEWEQYF.

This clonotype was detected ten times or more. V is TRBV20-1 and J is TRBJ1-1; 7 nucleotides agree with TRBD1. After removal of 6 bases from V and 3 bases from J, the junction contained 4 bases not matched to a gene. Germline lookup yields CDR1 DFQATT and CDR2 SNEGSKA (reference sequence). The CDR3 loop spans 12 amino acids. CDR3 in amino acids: CSASTGDTEAFF. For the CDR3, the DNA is TGCAGTGCGAGTACAGGGGACACTGAAGCTTTCTTT.

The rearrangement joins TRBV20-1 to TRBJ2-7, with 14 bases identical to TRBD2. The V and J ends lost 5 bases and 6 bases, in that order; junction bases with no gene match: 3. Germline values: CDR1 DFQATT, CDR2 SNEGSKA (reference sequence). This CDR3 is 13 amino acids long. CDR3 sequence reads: CSAGTSGGSEQYF. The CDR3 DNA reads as TGCAGTGCTGGGACTAGCGGGGGTAGCGAGCAGTACTTC.